This is a list of T cell receptor beta chains from one sample in a study of cytomegalovirus exposure and HLA in healthy donors. Using immunoSEQ multiplex PCR, the repertoire was profiled, and TCRdb retains in-frame clones only, with some absent. Of 75,000 to 95,000 clones in the sample, around 77% are singletons; the top ten hold 3.3%. The sequenced sample was PBMCs. These receptor sequences come from a man over 45 in good health and CMV-seronegative. Each CDR3 is given with its conserved first and last residue. D genes are given only for firm matches. Part of the rows lack a size; the others show once, few, many or a class for expanded clones.

d_call,clone_size,j_call,v_call,cdr3_length,cdr3_aa,cdr3_nt
TRBD1,few,TRBJ2-3,TRBV10-3,14,CAIRGTGGTDTQYF,TGTGCCATCAGAGGGACAGGGGGAACAGATACGCAGTATTTT
TRBD1,.,TRBJ2-1,TRBV4-2,14,CASSTGQGDYEQFF,TGTGCCAGCAGCACGGGACAGGGCGATTATGAGCAGTTCTTC
TRBD1,.,TRBJ1-5,TRBV27,14,CASSSTGVNQPQHF,TGTGCCAGCAGTTCGACAGGGGTCAATCAGCCCCAGCATTTT
.,.,TRBJ1-5,TRBV2,15,CASTREGLSNQPQHF,TGTGCCAGCACCCGAGAGGGTTTAAGCAATCAGCCCCAGCATTTT
.,.,TRBJ2-1,TRBV5-1,15,CASSPEGQPYNEQFF,TGCGCCAGCAGCCCCGAGGGCCAGCCCTACAATGAGCAGTTCTTC
.,.,TRBJ1-2,TRBV9,15,CASSVDGSSTYGYTF,TGTGCCAGCAGCGTAGACGGGTCTAGCACCTATGGCTACACCTTC
.,.,TRBJ1-1,TRBV7-9,15,CASSNQGKGGTEAFF,TGTGCCAGCAGCAACCAGGGGAAAGGTGGCACTGAAGCTTTCTTT
.,once,TRBJ1-1,TRBV7-9,15,CASSLVTGSGTEAFF,TGTGCCAGCAGCTTGGTGACAGGTTCCGGCACTGAAGCTTTCTTT
.,.,TRBJ1-1,TRBV2,13,CASSPKQGLVAFF,TGTGCCAGCAGCCCCAAACAGGGACTAGTGGCTTTCTTT
.,.,TRBJ1-1,TRBV11-3,12,CASSYRSGEAFF,TGTGCCAGCAGCTACAGATCAGGTGAAGCTTTCTTT
TRBD2,once,TRBJ2-3,TRBV12-5,17,CASGSGLAGSSTDTQYF,TGTGCTAGTGGTTCCGGACTAGCGGGATCTAGCACAGATACGCAGTATTTT
TRBD1,few,TRBJ1-4,TRBV4-2,15,CASSQGDSLNEKLFF,TGTGCCAGCAGCCAAGGGGACAGCCTTAATGAAAAACTGTTTTTT
TRBD1,once,TRBJ1-6,TRBV6-5,15,CASRWDRERDSPLHF,TGTGCCAGCAGATGGGACAGGGAGAGGGATTCACCCCTCCACTTT
.,.,TRBJ1-3,TRBV6-1,13,CASRFLGGNTIYF,TGTGCCAGCAGGTTCCTAGGTGGAAACACCATATATTTT
.,.,TRBJ2-7,TRBV9,13,CASSPSQAYEQYF,TGTGCCAGCAGCCCCTCCCAGGCCTACGAGCAGTACTTC
TRBD2,once,TRBJ2-5,TRBV14,17,CASSRWTSGGVQETQYF,TGTGCCAGCAGCCGGTGGACTAGCGGGGGGGTCCAAGAGACCCAGTACTTC
TRBD2,once,TRBJ2-1,TRBV6-1,15,CASSSPGLALDEQFF,TGTGCCAGCAGTTCACCGGGACTAGCGTTGGATGAGCAGTTCTTC
.,.,TRBJ1-3,TRBV2,15,CASSEGRVPGNTIYF,TGTGCCAGCAGTGAAGGGAGGGTCCCTGGAAACACCATATATTTT
.,.,TRBJ1-5,TRBV10-3,15,CAISEGRNSNQPQHF,TGTGCCATCAGTGAAGGCAGGAATAGCAATCAGCCCCAGCATTTT
TRBD1,.,TRBJ2-3,TRBV28,15,CASIDRALSTDTQYF,TGTGCCAGCATAGACAGGGCCCTATCCACAGATACGCAGTATTTT
.,.,TRBJ1-6,TRBV5-6,16,CASSFRDLGYNSPLHF,TGTGCCAGCAGCTTTCGGGATCTTGGGTATAATTCACCCCTCCACTTT
TRBD1,.,TRBJ1-3,TRBV18,17,CASSPTRTGLSGNTIYF,TGTGCCAGCTCACCTACTAGGACAGGCCTCTCTGGAAACACCATATATTTT
TRBD1,.,TRBJ1-4,TRBV4-2,18,CASSQDLAGGAANEKLFF,TGTGCCAGCAGCCAAGATCTGGCAGGGGGCGCAGCTAATGAAAAACTGTTTTTT
.,many,TRBJ1-2,TRBV27,15,CASSLRQEANYGYTF,TGTGCCAGCAGTTTACGACAGGAAGCTAACTATGGCTACACCTTC
.,.,TRBJ1-2,TRBV5-6,13,CASSLSRGYGYTF,TGTGCCAGCAGCCTGTCAAGAGGGTATGGCTACACCTTC
TRBD1,.,TRBJ2-1,TRBV7-6,16,CASSLAQGGGYNEQFF,TGTGCCAGCAGCTTAGCGCAAGGGGGCGGGTACAATGAGCAGTTCTTC
.,.,TRBJ1-5,TRBV7-9,16,CASSSTFTGRGQPQHF,TGTGCCAGCAGCTCAACGTTTACGGGTAGAGGTCAGCCCCAGCATTTT
TRBD1,.,TRBJ1-1,TRBV7-9,16,CASSPWDRGPNTEAFF,TGTGCCAGCAGCCCTTGGGACAGGGGGCCGAACACTGAAGCTTTCTTT
.,.,TRBJ2-1,TRBV5-1,13,CASSAGTNGEQFF,TGCGCCAGCAGCGCAGGGACAAACGGAGAGCAGTTCTTC
TRBD2,.,TRBJ2-1,TRBV7-2,15,CASSLVPSGGRGEFF,TGTGCCAGCAGCTTAGTGCCTAGCGGGGGCCGCGGGGAGTTCTTC
TRBD2,.,TRBJ2-5,TRBV18,13,CASLAGVQETQYF,TGTGCCAGCCTAGCGGGTGTCCAAGAGACCCAGTACTTC
.,.,TRBJ2-2,TRBV5-1,17,CASSFLGGSGNTGELFF,TGCGCCAGCAGCTTCCTCGGCGGTAGCGGGAACACCGGGGAGCTGTTTTTT
.,once,TRBJ2-2,TRBV9,12,CASSVGDWELFF,TGTGCCAGCAGCGTAGGGGACTGGGAGCTGTTTTTT
.,few,TRBJ1-4,TRBV30,14,CACTPLGGHEKLFF,TGTGCCTGTACCCCGTTGGGGGGTCACGAAAAACTGTTTTTT
.,.,TRBJ1-3,TRBV18,17,CASSPGPAGGYGNTIYF,TGTGCCAGCTCACCGGGACCCGCGGGGGGATATGGAAACACCATATATTTT
.,.,TRBJ2-2,TRBV5-1,17,CASSPGFRGSNTGELFF,TGCGCCAGCAGCCCGGGATTCCGGGGATCGAACACCGGGGAGCTGTTTTTT
.,.,TRBJ2-7,TRBV6-1,15,CASGTAPSGAYEQYF,TGTGCCAGCGGCACCGCACCATCCGGAGCCTACGAGCAGTACTTC
TRBD1,.,TRBJ2-7,TRBV11-2,15,CASSLQTGGPYEQYF,TGTGCCAGCAGCTTACAGACAGGGGGCCCCTACGAGCAGTACTTC
.,.,TRBJ2-7,TRBV4-2,14,CASSQGQASYEQYF,TGTGCCAGCAGCCAAGGGCAGGCCTCCTACGAGCAGTACTTC
TRBD2,.,TRBJ2-1,TRBV7-3,18,CASSLIGLAGGPVDEQFF,TGTGCCAGCAGCTTAATAGGACTAGCGGGGGGGCCGGTAGATGAGCAGTTCTTC
TRBD1,.,TRBJ2-5,TRBV7-9,15,CASSLPQGRGETQYF,TGTGCCAGCAGCCTTCCACAGGGGAGAGGCGAGACCCAGTACTTC
.,.,TRBJ2-7,TRBV7-8,15,CASNLVSTSSYEQYF,TGTGCCAGCAACTTAGTCAGTACTAGCTCCTACGAGCAGTACTTC
TRBD1,few,TRBJ1-2,TRBV2,13,CAIPKQGNYGYTF,TGTGCCATCCCGAAACAGGGGAACTATGGCTACACCTTC
TRBD1,.,TRBJ2-7,TRBV7-6,14,CASRDTGVCYEQYF,TGTGCCAGCAGGGATACAGGGGTTTGCTACGAGCAGTACTTC
TRBD1,.,TRBJ1-6,TRBV7-2,13,CAAARGPDSPLHF,TGTGCCGCAGCCAGGGGGCCGGATTCACCCCTCCACTTT